The rows below give T cell receptor beta chains drawn from one sample of a study of blood T cell repertoires in COVID-19. Sequencing used immunoSEQ multiplex PCR; TCRdb keeps in-frame clones, though not all of them. This table holds over 90,000 clones, around four fifths found once. The sample consisted of peripheral blood. The receptor source for this set is a human donor in a cohort sampled during active COVID-19. The CDR3 runs from the conserved cysteine through the conserved F or W. Each record gives: CDR3 length, D gene, J gene, V gene, clone size, CDR3 protein, CDR3 DNA. The D gene is left open where the match is weak. Not all rows give a size; the values are once, few, many and, for expanded clones, a class.

len: 11; d_gene: .; j_gene: TRBJ2-3; v_gene: TRBV6-5; abundance: .; CDR3aa: CASSTGKAQYF; CDR3nt: TGTGCCAGCAGTACAGGGAAGGCGCAGTATTTT
len: 13; d_gene: .; j_gene: TRBJ2-3; v_gene: TRBV2; abundance: .; CDR3aa: CASSEALARALYF; CDR3nt: TGTGCCAGCAGTGAAGCGTTGGCGAGGGCATTGTATTTT
len: 16; d_gene: TRBD2; j_gene: TRBJ2-1; v_gene: TRBV5-4; abundance: .; CDR3aa: CASSLGLAFLGVEQFF; CDR3nt: TGTGCCAGCAGCTTGGGACTAGCTTTTCTTGGGGTTGAGCAGTTCTTC
len: 15; d_gene: .; j_gene: TRBJ1-5; v_gene: TRBV7-2; abundance: few; CDR3aa: CASSFGQGNNQPQHF; CDR3nt: TGTGCCAGCAGCTTTGGCCAGGGAAACAATCAGCCCCAGCATTTT
len: 17; d_gene: .; j_gene: TRBJ2-6; v_gene: TRBV3-1/TRBV3-2; abundance: .; CDR3aa: CAGSQALQGTGANVLTF; CDR3nt: TGTGCCGGCAGCCAGGCTTTACAGGGAACAGGGGCCAACGTCCTGACTTTC
len: 14; d_gene: .; j_gene: TRBJ2-2; v_gene: TRBV5-1; abundance: .; CDR3aa: CASSLAAGLGELFF; CDR3nt: TGCGCCAGCAGCTTGGCCGCCGGTTTGGGGGAGCTGTTTTTT
len: 13; d_gene: .; j_gene: TRBJ1-2; v_gene: TRBV9; abundance: once; CDR3aa: CASRDGTSYGYTF; CDR3nt: TGTGCCAGCAGGGACGGGACAAGCTATGGCTACACCTTC
len: 14; d_gene: .; j_gene: TRBJ1-4; v_gene: TRBV7-9; abundance: .; CDR3aa: CASSPQSTNEKLFF; CDR3nt: TGTGCCAGCAGTCCACAGTCAACTAATGAAAAACTGTTTTTT
len: 15; d_gene: TRBD1; j_gene: TRBJ2-3; v_gene: TRBV5-6; abundance: .; CDR3aa: CASSFRTGGTDTQYF; CDR3nt: TGTGCCAGCAGCTTTAGAACAGGGGGCACAGATACGCAGTATTTT
len: 16; d_gene: TRBD2; j_gene: TRBJ2-5; v_gene: TRBV11-2; abundance: .; CDR3aa: CASSPQLAGVGETQYF; CDR3nt: TGTGCCAGCAGCCCCCAGCTAGCGGGGGTTGGGGAGACCCAGTACTTC
len: 16; d_gene: TRBD2; j_gene: TRBJ2-3; v_gene: TRBV19; abundance: once; CDR3aa: CASSRLAGVGTDTQYF; CDR3nt: TGTGCCAGTAGTAGACTAGCGGGGGTAGGCACAGATACGCAGTATTTT